This T cell receptor (beta chain) was identified during a study of identical twins (dated by TCRdb to the mid-2010s). Concerning the study at large: To test whether fetal clonotypes persist, this study deep-sequenced TCR alpha and beta repertoires from monozygotic twins, from unrelated adults of various ages, and from cord blood. To rule out contamination, replicate twin experiments were performed at different times with different library preparation protocols.

Based on the germline V gene, the CDR1 and CDR2 sequences are SGHDT and YYEEEE. The CDR3 spans 16 residues, from the cysteine through the phenylalanine. Just the 48-base CDR3 DNA is kept, in frame starting at base 1. V lost 0 bases and J lost 3 bases, and the count of bases not matched to a germline gene is 4. This clonotype was observed a handful of times. Its antigen is not yet known. Per-nucleotide qualities are absent, and no much larger clonotype sits a single base away. Every donor in the study was a healthy Caucasian. The twin cohort consisted of three pairs of female monozygotic twins, all aged roughly 18 to 29 years. RNA for TCR libraries was isolated from peripheral blood mononuclear cells. The protocol used for the library was 5' RACE. TCRdb records Illumina HiSeq 2000 as the sequencer. Template switching added a universal primer binding site, and the final cDNA carried a unique molecular identifier that allowed TCR cDNA molecules to be counted accurately. First-strand cDNA for TCR alpha and beta chains was synthesized from specific primers in the conserved constant-segment region. To control for contamination, every cDNA library carried two barcodes: a SMART-Mk sample barcode plus Illumina barcodes. TruSeq adapter sequences, together with Illumina sample barcodes, were added in two successive PCR steps. The TCR alpha and beta cDNA libraries were sequenced on the Illumina HiSeq platform using custom primers. The paper's processing steps were these. MiGEC processed the raw reads to extract unique molecular identifiers, while MiXCR was used to determine the CDR3 positions. Recombination models were inferred per individual with the repgenHMM and IGoR tools using an EM algorithm. Shared clonotype analysis was performed with the tcR package in R, normalizing sharing by the product of cloneset sizes. To study raw recombination without the effects of thymic and clonal selection, out-of-frame nonproductive sequences were analyzed. TCRdb cleaned the public reads at Q25 with fastp, built clones with MiXCR and kept in-frame beta chains. Under each unique CDR3 protein, matching rows form one entry showing the most common genes and DNA. These V and J calls are TCRdb output, not the study's own analysis. For this sample there are 600,000 to 800,000 distinct CDR3 sequences; approximately 21% appear just once. The leading ten clones occupy 4% to 5.5% of the sample.

Overall study outcomes, separate from this receptor: In monozygotic twins, recombination models systematically underestimated out-of-frame TCR alpha sharing, but the models matched the sharing seen between unrelated individuals. In beta out-of-frame sequences, excess twin sharing was weaker, because having fewer shared sequences lowered the signal-to-noise ratio. Fewer insertions were carried by abundant cord blood beta clonotypes, a similar but weaker trend appeared in young adult naive repertoires, and no such trend appeared in memory repertoires. Because the same donors could not be followed over many years, the conclusions depended on cross-sectional statistical analysis. Invariant T cells such as MAIT and iNKT could partly confound zero-insertion analyses, though diverse VJ usage argued against this for most clonotypes. Compared with coincidental sharing between unrelated individuals, out-of-frame TCR alpha sequences shared between twins had an excess of sequences with low generation probability.

Separately, the same data were catalogued under a study of T cells expressing NK-cell markers. Looking at the second paper: Three sorted T-cell subsets (CD3+CD56+NKG2C+, CD3+CD56+NKG2C- and CD3+CD56-NKG2C+) from roughly 8 donors had their TCR beta-chain repertoires profiled. Of the eight sequenced donors, seven were found to be HCMV-seropositive and one was found to be HCMV-seronegative. In several experiments an anti-gammadeltaTCR antibody was added to restrict sorting to alphabetaTCR-expressing T cells. In five to seven donors, the dominant CD3+CD56+NKG2C+ clonotypes were among the top 10 CD8+ clonotypes and accounted for roughly 1.0-7.0% of CD8+ T cells. Those dominant clonotypes were again the most abundant among CD3+CD56-NKG2C+ cells in a few donors, at about 25-65%. Whether the expanded NKG2C-expressing T cell clones were specific for HCMV antigens remained unclear. The study sequenced eight donors, all healthy volunteers chosen at random: three men and five women. HCMV serostatus was determined by detecting HCMV-specific IgG in serum with a commercial ELISA kit. Bulk peripheral blood T-cell repertoires were additionally sequenced from unsorted PBMC for about 6 donors. MIGEC was used to demultiplex reads and group the reads by UMI, and MiTCR was used to assemble and quantify clonotypes. Only TCR cDNA sequences supported by at least two reads were kept to exclude erroneous sequences. The tcR package was used for downstream repertoire analysis, with clonotypes matched between fractions based on CDR3 nucleotide sequence plus V segment. VDJmatch was used to annotate antigen specificity against VDJdb, with one amino acid substitution in CDR3 permitted.

The receptor was isolated from a woman in her late teens or twenties in good health. Sequences were obtained from PBMCs. This receptor chain uses TRBV5-6 and TRBJ2-1, with 9 middle bases fitting TRBD2. The CDR3 amino acid sequence is: CASSLVSSGVYNEQFF. The nucleotide sequence reads as follows: TGTGCCAGCAGCTTGGTATCTAGCGGGGTCTACAATGAGCAGTTCTTC.